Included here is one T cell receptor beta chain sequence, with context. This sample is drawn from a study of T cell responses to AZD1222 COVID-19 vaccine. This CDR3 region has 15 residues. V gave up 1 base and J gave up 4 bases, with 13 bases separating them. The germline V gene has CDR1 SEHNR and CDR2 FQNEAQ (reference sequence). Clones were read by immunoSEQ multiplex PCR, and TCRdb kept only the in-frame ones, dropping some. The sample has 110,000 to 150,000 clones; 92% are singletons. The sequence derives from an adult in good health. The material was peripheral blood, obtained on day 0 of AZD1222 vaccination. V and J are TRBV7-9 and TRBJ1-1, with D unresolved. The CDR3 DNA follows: TGTGCCAGCAGCTTAGGTCCAGTGGGTCTCACTGAAGCTTTCTTT. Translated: CASSLGPVGLTEAFF.